This passage covers 10 T cell receptor beta chains from one sample sequenced in a study of OX40 agonist ivuxolimab in advanced cancers. TCRdb keeps only in-frame clones here, not all; method: immunoSEQ multiplex PCR. The table includes some 52,000 clones, roughly 84% detected once. Material: CD4+ or CD8+ T cells sorted from blood, obtained in a trial of the OX40 agonist ivuxolimab. The source is an adult with an advanced solid tumor such as melanoma, head and neck, liver or kidney cancer.

This chain links TRBV29-1 with TRBJ1-6; 8 nucleotides line up with TRBD1. The germline CDR1 and CDR2 sequences are SQVTM and ANQGSEA. Germline trimming cut 5 bases from V and 7 bases from J; bases unmatched to any gene: 7. This CDR3 has 14 residues. The CDR3, as DNA: TGCAGCGTTCGGACAGGGCAAGGCAATTCACCCCTCCACTTT. This sequence encodes CSVRTGQGNSPLHF.

As to this clone: The same CDR3 can be traced to other DNA sequences in this sample. The gene calls are TRBV7-2 and TRBJ2-3, with no clear D. The CDR3 spans 12 residues. In germline, CDR1 is SGHTA, CDR2 FQGNSA. The germline V and J ends were trimmed by 4 bases and 3 bases, with 5 bases remaining between them. CDR3 bases: TGTGCCAGCAGCTCTCGGACAGATACGCAGTATTTT. Translation: CASSSRTDTQYF. Full variable domain (remainder filled in from reference TRBV7-2 and TRBJ2-3): GAGVSQSPSNKVTEKGKDVELRCDPISGHTALYWYRQSLGQGLEFLIYFQGNSAPDKSGLPSDRFSAERTGGSVSTLTIQRTQQEDSAVYLCASSSRTDTQYFGPGTRLTVL.

This clone was detected only once. V and J are TRBV5-1 and TRBJ2-1; D uncertain. Germline lookup yields CDR1 SGHRS and CDR2 YFSETQ. V lost 0 bases, J lost 9 bases, and 10 bases lay in between. The CDR3 has 13 amino acids. The CDR3 DNA is TGCGCCAGCAGCTTGGAGGTTTCGGGTGAGCAGTTCTTC. Translation gives CASSLEVSGEQFF.

V is TRBV9 and J is TRBJ1-1; no definite D call. Germline V CDR1 and CDR2: SGDLS, YYNGEE. The CDR3 has 14 residues. The ends were cut back, 5 bases at V and 1 base at J, with 12 bases in the middle. This CDR3 is CASSLAGENTEAFF. In DNA form, the CDR3 reads TGTGCCAGCAGTTTGGCAGGCGAGAACACTGAAGCTTTCTTT.

J is TRBJ1-2 and V is TRBV5-5; D is possibly TRBD1 (5 bases). The germline CDR1 and CDR2 sequences are SGHKS and YYEKEE (reference sequence). This CDR3 has 15 residues. Between the trimmed V and J ends, which lost 4 bases and 4 bases, there was a span of 17 bases. This chain's CDR3 is CASSPTGAGSYGYTF. CDR3 sequence (DNA): TGTGCCAGCAGCCCAACCGGGGCGGGGAGCTATGGCTACACCTTC. Complete variable domain (other parts from reference TRBV5-5 and TRBJ1-2): DAGVTQSPTHLIKTRGQQVTLRCSPISGHKSVSWYQQVLGQGPQFIFQYYEKEERGRGNFPDRFSARQFPNYSSELNVNALLLGDSALYLCASSPTGAGSYGYTFGSGTRLTVV.

This chain connects TRBV11-2 to TRBJ2-1; TRBD1 agrees at 8 bases. CDR1 SGHAT and CDR2 FQNNGV come from the germline V gene. Germline trimming cut 5 bases from V and 8 bases from J; bases unmatched to any gene: 5. CDR3 length equals 13 residues. The CDR3 DNA is TGTGCCAGCAGCCTCGACAGGGGCCATGAGCAGTTCTTC. Amino acids: CASSLDRGHEQFF.

The J gene is TRBJ2-3, the V gene TRBV5-1; the D gene could be TRBD1 or TRBD2 (5 bases each). The CDR3 is made up of 15 amino acids. Germline V lookup: CDR1 SGHRS, CDR2 YFSETQ. The V and J ends lost 4 bases and 2 bases respectively, with 14 bases between them. DNA of the CDR3: TGCGCCAGCAGCCGAGGGACGGGCTCCACAGATACGCAGTATTTT. It translates to CASSRGTGSTDTQYF.

V is TRBV5-3 and J is TRBJ1-5; TRBD1 aligns across 7 bases. TRBV5-3 is an ORF, and what it does is uncertain. The V segment lost 3 bases and the J segment 7 bases; nucleotides outside the gene matches: 7. The CDR3 is made up of 14 amino acids. The CDR3 reads CARSYPDREQPQHF. The CDR3 region has the DNA TGTGCCAGAAGCTACCCAGACAGGGAGCAGCCCCAGCATTTT.

V is TRBV6-5 and J is TRBJ2-7; TRBD1 matches at 7 bases. Trimming cost V 4 bases and J 2 bases; bases outside gene matches: 5. CDR1 is MNHEY and CDR2 is SVGAGI in the germline V gene. This CDR3 spans 14 amino acids. The CDR3 sequence: CASSSYRGTYEQYF. The CDR3 coding sequence is TGTGCCAGCAGTTCCTACAGGGGTACCTACGAGCAGTACTTC.

This chain uses TRBV4-3 with TRBJ2-7; D uncertain. Germline V gene lookup returns CDR1 LGHNA and CDR2 YSLEER. The CDR3 runs to 12 residues. V was trimmed by 4 bases and J by 3 bases, leaving 7 bases between them. CDR3 in DNA: TGCGCCAGCAGCCGAGAAGGCTACGAGCAGTACTTC. Its protein is CASSREGYEQYF.